Listed below are T cell receptor beta chains from one sample, sequenced in a study of blood T cell repertoires in COVID-19. Sequencing used immunoSEQ multiplex PCR; TCRdb keeps in-frame clones, though not all of them. Among 250,000 to 350,000 clones listed, 65% to 85% were seen once. Sequencing was carried out using peripheral blood. Receptors were obtained from a human donor with COVID-19, enrolled during active disease. The donor label of this sample is uncertain. Both conserved end residues are part of each CDR3. Fields, in order: clone size, D gene, J gene, V gene, CDR3 protein, CDR3 DNA. A D gene is named only where the DNA matches it firmly. Clone size is stated in some rows and not others, as once, few, many or a class when expanded.

>.|.|TRBJ2-7|TRBV9
CASSVGAYYEQYF
TGTGCCAGCTCCGTAGGGGCATACTACGAGCAGTACTTC
>.|TRBD1|TRBJ1-1|TRBV25-1
CASSGDRSGTEAFF
TGTGCCAGCAGTGGGGACAGGTCGGGCACTGAAGCTTTCTTT
>.|.|TRBJ2-3|TRBV11-2
CASSLNFVGATTDTQYF
TGTGCCAGCAGCTTAAACTTTGTGGGAGCGACCACAGATACGCAGTATTTT
>.|TRBD2|TRBJ2-5|TRBV14
CASSPGLAAQETQYF
TGTGCCAGCAGCCCGGGACTAGCGGCCCAAGAGACCCAGTACTTC
>.|TRBD1|TRBJ1-1|TRBV7-7
CASSPRQGGEAFF
TGTGCTAGCAGCCCAAGACAGGGGGGCGAAGCTTTCTTT
>.|.|TRBJ1-3|TRBV18
CASSPPSGLSGNTIYF
TGTGCCAGCTCACCACCATCGGGACTCTCTGGAAACACCATATATTTT
>.|.|TRBJ2-7|TRBV12-3/TRBV12-4
CASSSGPPYEQYF
TGTGCCAGCAGTTCGGGTCCGCCTTACGAGCAGTACTTC
>.|.|TRBJ1-1|TRBV19
CASSIGEEYQEAFF
TGTGCCAGTAGTATCGGGGAGGAATACCAGGAAGCTTTCTTT
>.|TRBD2|TRBJ2-1|TRBV7-3
CASSFRLAGGASSYNEQFF
TGTGCCAGCAGCTTCCGACTAGCGGGAGGCGCAAGCTCCTACAATGAGCAGTTCTTC
>.|.|TRBJ2-2|TRBV12-3/TRBV12-4
CASSRRETGELFF
TGTGCCAGCAGCCGAAGAGAAACCGGGGAGCTGTTTTTT
>once|TRBD2|TRBJ2-1|TRBV6-4
CASSALAGGNEQFF
TGTGCCAGCAGTGCTCTAGCGGGAGGCAATGAGCAGTTCTTC
>.|.|TRBJ2-3|TRBV6-2/TRBV6-3
CASNPTSLREDTQYF
TGTGCCAGCAACCCGACCAGTCTCCGGGAAGATACGCAGTATTTT
>.|TRBD2|TRBJ2-5|TRBV7-3
CASSRGAGVGQETQYF
TGTGCCAGCAGCCGCGGGGCGGGAGTGGGCCAAGAGACCCAGTACTTC
>.|.|TRBJ2-2|TRBV11-1
CASGARSNTGELFF
TGTGCCAGCGGGGCCAGATCGAACACCGGGGAGCTGTTTTTT
>.|.|TRBJ1-2|TRBV5-6
CASSPPDSLLYGYTF
TGTGCCAGCAGCCCCCCGGACAGTCTTCTTTATGGCTACACCTTC
>few|TRBD2|TRBJ2-3|TRBV11-3
CASSLAASGNTQYF
TGTGCCAGCAGCTTAGCGGCTAGCGGGAATACGCAGTATTTT
>few|TRBD1|TRBJ1-1|TRBV27
CASRTGTGDFTTEAFF
TGTGCCAGCAGGACCGGGACAGGGGATTTTACCACTGAAGCTTTCTTT
>.|TRBD2|TRBJ2-1|TRBV7-9
CASSSRLAGGSYNEQFF
TGTGCCAGCAGCTCCCGACTAGCGGGCGGCTCCTACAATGAGCAGTTCTTC
>few|TRBD1|TRBJ1-4|TRBV9
CASSLGHRGRDEKLFF
TGTGCCAGCAGCCTGGGTCACAGGGGGCGCGATGAAAAACTGTTTTTT
>.|TRBD1|TRBJ1-3|TRBV2
CASGQGGRFGNTIYF
TGTGCCAGCGGACAGGGTGGAAGATTTGGAAACACCATATATTTT
>.|TRBD1|TRBJ1-2|TRBV10-3
CAISKGTGYGTF
TGTGCCATCAGTAAAGGGACAGGGTACGGCACCTTC
>.|TRBD1|TRBJ2-2|TRBV7-3
CASSSTQQGAGELFF
TGTGCCAGCAGCTCCACGCAACAGGGGGCCGGGGAGCTGTTTTTT
>.|TRBD1|TRBJ1-5|TRBV28
CASSTDRVWNSNQPQHF
TGTGCCAGCAGTACCGACAGGGTGTGGAATAGCAATCAGCCCCAGCATTTT
>.|.|TRBJ1-2|TRBV27
CASSLSRGTNGYTF
TGTGCCAGCAGTTTATCTAGGGGAACTAATGGCTACACCTTC
>.|.|TRBJ1-5|TRBV7-9
CASSFGTPGRQPQHF
TGTGCCAGCAGTTTCGGGACACCCGGTAGACAGCCCCAGCATTTT
>.|TRBD1|TRBJ1-1|TRBV6-5
CASSGQGSLTEAFF
TGTGCCAGCAGCGGACAGGGCAGTCTCACTGAAGCTTTCTTT
>once|TRBD2|TRBJ2-1|TRBV19
CASSITGIAGYEQFF
TGTGCCAGTAGTATCACAGGGATAGCGGGATATGAGCAGTTCTTC
>.|.|TRBJ1-2|TRBV11-2
CASSSWGYGGYTF
TGTGCCAGCAGCTCTTGGGGCTACGGTGGCTACACCTTC
>.|.|TRBJ1-5|TRBV27
CASSLSGGPQHF
TGTGCCAGCAGTTTATCTGGCGGGCCTCAGCATTTT
>.|.|TRBJ2-5|TRBV12-3/TRBV12-4
CASSLRETQYF
TGTGCCAGCAGTTTACGAGAGACCCAGTACTTC
>once|.|TRBJ2-7|TRBV6-5
CAGSRSGNGAHEQYF
TGTGCCGGTTCACGCTCCGGGAACGGCGCCCACGAGCAGTACTTC
>.|TRBD1|TRBJ1-2|TRBV12-3/TRBV12-4
CASNEGANYGYTF
TGTGCCAGCAATGAGGGGGCGAACTATGGCTACACCTTC
>few|TRBD1|TRBJ2-4|TRBV15
CATSRDRGTGLNIQYF
TGTGCCACCAGCAGAGATAGGGGGACAGGGCTAAACATTCAGTACTTC
>.|TRBD2|TRBJ2-1|TRBV28
CASSLASGRVYNEQFF
TGTGCCAGCAGTTTGGCTAGCGGGAGGGTTTACAATGAGCAGTTCTTC
>.|.|TRBJ1-1|TRBV19
CASSSPAADDMNTEAFF
TGTGCCAGTAGTTCCCCTGCTGCAGACGACATGAACACTGAAGCTTTCTTT
>.|TRBD2|TRBJ2-4|TRBV11-2
CASSLEGLAANIQYF
TGTGCCAGCAGCTTAGAGGGACTAGCGGCAAACATTCAGTACTTC
>.|TRBD2|TRBJ2-7|TRBV7-6
CASSLTSGISRGPYF
TGTGCCAGCAGCCTGACTAGCGGGATTTCTCGGGGTCCGTACTTC
>.|TRBD2|TRBJ2-7|TRBV28
CASSLRGGATYEQYF
TGTGCCAGCAGTTTACGGGGAGGGGCAACGTACGAGCAGTACTTC
>.|.|TRBJ1-4|TRBV19
CASSIPQGVAEKLFF
TGTGCCAGTAGTATCCCACAGGGTGTGGCTGAAAAACTGTTTTTT
>few|.|TRBJ2-7|TRBV6-1
CASSDKRRGYEQYF
TGTGCCAGCAGTGACAAGCGCCGAGGTTACGAGCAGTACTTC
>.|.|TRBJ2-7|TRBV3-1/TRBV3-2
CASSQAPSDADPYEQYF
TGTGCCAGCAGCCAAGCCCCTAGCGACGCGGATCCCTACGAGCAGTACTTC
>.|TRBD2|TRBJ2-2|TRBV7-2
CASRPLAGGGTGELFF
TGTGCCAGCAGGCCCCTAGCGGGAGGGGGCACCGGGGAGCTGTTTTTT
>.|TRBD2|TRBJ2-1|TRBV11-2
CASSLTGGPSYNEQFF
TGTGCCAGCAGCTTAACGGGAGGGCCCTCCTACAATGAGCAGTTCTTC
>.|.|TRBJ1-1|TRBV4-1
CASSQLRGILGNTEAFF
TGCGCCAGCAGCCAATTGAGGGGGATACTGGGGAACACTGAAGCTTTCTTT
>.|.|TRBJ2-7|TRBV7-9
CASSSTYEQYF
TGTGCCAGCAGCAGCACCTACGAGCAGTACTTC
>.|TRBD2|TRBJ2-7|TRBV27
CASSTISAGVGEQYF
TGTGCCAGCAGTACCATATCAGCGGGAGTGGGTGAGCAGTACTTC
>.|.|TRBJ2-7|TRBV23-1
CASTRDSLGIFF
TGCGCCAGCACCCGGGACTCCCTAGGGATCTTCTTC